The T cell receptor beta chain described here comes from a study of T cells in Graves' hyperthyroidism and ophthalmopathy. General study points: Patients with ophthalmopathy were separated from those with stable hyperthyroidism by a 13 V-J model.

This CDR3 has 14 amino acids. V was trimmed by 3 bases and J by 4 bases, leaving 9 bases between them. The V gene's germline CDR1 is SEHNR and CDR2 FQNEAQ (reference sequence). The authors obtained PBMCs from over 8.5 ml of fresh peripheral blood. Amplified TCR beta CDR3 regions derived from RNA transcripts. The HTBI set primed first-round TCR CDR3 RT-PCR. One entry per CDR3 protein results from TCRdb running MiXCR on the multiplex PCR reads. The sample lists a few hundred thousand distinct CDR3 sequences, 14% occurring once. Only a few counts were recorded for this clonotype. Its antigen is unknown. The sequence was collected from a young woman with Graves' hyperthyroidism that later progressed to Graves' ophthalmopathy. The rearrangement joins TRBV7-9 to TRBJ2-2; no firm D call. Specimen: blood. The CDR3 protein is CASSLKQGTGELFF. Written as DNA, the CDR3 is TGTGCCAGCAGCTTGAAACAAGGCACCGGGGAGCTGTTTTTT.